A single T cell receptor (beta chain) is shown here with its context. Antigen: not known. Timing groups of about 4 and about 12 weeks for second doses were pooled. Clones were read by immunoSEQ multiplex PCR, and TCRdb kept only the in-frame ones, dropping some. Among 150,000 to 200,000 clones, about 92% were seen once, and the ten largest hold under 1.5%. The sample comes from a study of T cell responses to AZD1222 COVID-19 vaccine. Findings of the study overall: The study found vaccine-associated CD4 TCRs spanning spike, dominant at 160-218 and 743-854.

Trimming pared 7 bases from V and 1 base from J, leaving 7 bases between. This CDR3 is built from 12 residues. CDR1 is LNHDA and CDR2 is SQIVND in the germline V gene (reference sequence). This chain joins TRBV19 and TRBJ1-1; no reliable D call. The sample in question was peripheral blood, obtained 28 days after the second AZD1222 dose. The source of this sequence is an adult who received the AZD1222 COVID-19 vaccine. This CDR3 reads CASISGNTEAFF. The CDR3 DNA reads TGTGCCAGTATATCGGGGAACACTGAAGCTTTCTTT.